Presented here are 19 T cell receptor beta chains from one specimen sequenced in a study of blood T cell repertoires in COVID-19 (dated by TCRdb to the early 2020s). Libraries were prepared through the immunoSEQ multiplex PCR assay. TCRdb provides this immuneACCESS table in a form limited to in-frame rearrangements. Some clones are lacking; in checked studies, under half of them reflect an unresolved V gene, and why the rest are absent is not known. This sample has approximately 170,000 clones in its table, and roughly 87% of those were observed once. The ten largest clones capture 1.5% to 2% of the sample. The sequencing sample was made of peripheral blood. The origin of the receptors is a young man who had recovered from COVID-19.

In its sample, this clone was seen once. The chain recombines TRBV4-2 with TRBJ2-6, with D hard to call. Looked up from germline, CDR1 is LGHNA and CDR2 is YNFKEQ. This CDR3 comprises 16 residues. V lost 0 bases, J lost 0 bases, and 6 bases lay in between. As DNA, the CDR3 is TGTGCCAGCAGCCAAGATCCGTTCTCTGGGGCCAACGTCCTGACTTTC. Translating gives CASSQDPFSGANVLTF.

The chain employs TRBV29-1 and TRBJ2-3, with TRBD1 matching over 8 bases. This CDR3 has 13 amino acids. Looked up from germline, CDR1 is SQVTM and CDR2 is ANQGSEA. The V gene end was trimmed by 6 bases and the J gene end by 3 bases; junction bases not matched to a gene: 5. CDR3 in amino acids: CSVGTGGTDTQYF. CDR3 DNA: TGCAGCGTCGGGACAGGAGGGACAGATACGCAGTATTTT.

The chain uses TRBV7-2 and TRBJ2-2, with TRBD1 identical over 9 bases. The CDR3 runs to 16 residues. The V gene end was trimmed by 4 bases and the J gene end by 0 bases; junction bases not matched to a gene: 3. Germline V CDR1 and CDR2: SGHTA, FQGNSA. CDR3 region: CASSSRQGANTGELFF. The CDR3 DNA reads TGTGCCAGCAGCTCAAGACAGGGGGCGAACACCGGGGAGCTGTTTTTT. The variable domain in full, completed from reference TRBV7-2 and TRBJ2-2, reads GAGVSQSPSNKVTEKGKDVELRCDPISGHTALYWYRQSLGQGLEFLIYFQGNSAPDKSGLPSDRFSAERTGGSVSTLTIQRTQQEDSAVYLCASSSRQGANTGELFFGEGSRLTVL.

The gene calls are TRBV9 and TRBJ2-3; TRBD2 is a possible D gene (5 bases). V was pared by 4 bases and J by 2 bases, with 8 bases between. Germline CDR1 reads SGDLS; CDR2 reads YYNGEE. This CDR3 region has 13 residues. Here the CDR3 DNA reads TGTGCCAGCAGCTACGGGGTCACAGATACGCAGTATTTT. This sequence encodes CASSYGVTDTQYF.

This clone showed up just a few times. The genes are TRBV4-1 and TRBJ2-7; no reliable D call. This CDR3 has 13 amino acids. Trimming left V 1 base short and J 2 bases short, with 6 bases between. Germline V gene lookup returns CDR1 MGHRA and CDR2 YSYEKL. CDR3 DNA sequence: TGCGCCAGCAGCCAAGCGGTTGCCTACGAGCAGTACTTC. Translated, it gives CASSQAVAYEQYF.

The rearrangement joins TRBV5-1 to TRBJ2-7; D is uncertain. V lost 5 bases to trimming and J lost 6 bases, with 12 bases between them. This CDR3 region has 12 residues. Germline values: CDR1 SGHRS, CDR2 YFSETQ. CDR3 sequence reads: CASSYDFGEQYF. CDR3 in DNA: TGCGCCAGCAGTTACGATTTCGGCGAGCAGTACTTC.

The gene calls are TRBV18 and TRBJ2-7; the match to TRBD2 covers 13 bases. This CDR3 comprises 16 residues. The germline CDR1 and CDR2 sequences are KGHSH and LQKENI. V was pared by 4 bases and J by 0 bases, with 3 bases of the junction left unmatched. CDR3 sequence reads: CASSRRTSGSSYEQYF. The DNA of the CDR3 is TGTGCCAGCTCACGGCGGACTAGCGGGAGCTCCTACGAGCAGTACTTC. The full variable domain, with the rest looked up from reference TRBV18 and TRBJ2-7, is NAGVMQNPRHLVRRRGQEARLRCSPMKGHSHVYWYRQLPEEGLKFMVYLQKENIIDESGMPKERFSAEFPKEGPSILRIQQVVRGDSAAYFCASSRRTSGSSYEQYFGPGTRLTVT.

The chain carries TRBV28 and TRBJ1-2, with TRBD1 matching over 9 bases. The germline gives CDR1 MDHEN, CDR2 SYDVKM. Losses at the gene ends were 8 bases for V and 3 bases for J; bases not matched to a gene: 7. The CDR3 covers 14 residues. This chain's CDR3 is CASRGTGMYYGYTF. The CDR3 DNA reads TGTGCCAGCCGGGGGACAGGGATGTACTATGGCTACACCTTC.

The genes are TRBV6-1 and TRBJ2-5; TRBD1 is a possible D gene (6 bases). The CDR3 runs 13 residues. Per the germline V gene, CDR1 is MNHNS and CDR2 is SASEGT. V was clipped by 5 bases and J by 5 bases, with 12 bases between them. This CDR3 is CASSPRGGETQYF. In nucleotides, the CDR3 is TGTGCCAGCAGTCCCAGGGGCGGGGAGACCCAGTACTTC.

V is TRBV7-8 and J is TRBJ2-7; TRBD1 matches at 9 bases. Unmatched junction bases numbered 8, after V lost 1 base and J lost 4 bases. This CDR3 region has 16 residues. The germline V gene encodes CDR1 SGHVS and CDR2 FQNEAQ. CDR3 protein: CASSLEWTGEWYEQYF. The CDR3 DNA reads as TGTGCCAGCAGCTTAGAGTGGACAGGGGAGTGGTACGAGCAGTACTTC.

The J gene is TRBJ1-2, the V gene TRBV7-9, with 8 bases that match TRBD1. Trimming removed 0 bases from V and 2 bases from J; junction bases left unmatched: 2. The length of the CDR3 is 15 residues. Germline CDR1 and CDR2: SEHNR and FQNEAQ (reference sequence). This CDR3 reads CASSLAQGANYGYTF. CDR3 DNA sequence: TGTGCCAGCAGCTTAGCTCAGGGGGCGAACTATGGCTACACCTTC.

This rearrangement joins TRBV19 to TRBJ2-7, with a tentative D call TRBD1 (6 bases). The CDR3 totals 13 residues. Trimming took 1 base from V and 5 from J, leaving 9 bases between them. Per the germline V gene, CDR1 is LNHDA and CDR2 is SQIVND (reference sequence). CDR3 loop: CASSIVQGDEQYF. The CDR3 nucleotides are TGTGCCAGTAGTATAGTACAGGGAGACGAGCAGTACTTC.

The chain is built from TRBV27 and TRBJ2-7; D not resolved. The V end was cut by 7 bases, the J end by 0 bases, with 13 bases between. This CDR3 region has 14 residues. CDR1 MNHEY and CDR2 SMNVEV come from the germline V gene (reference sequence). The CDR3 region has the DNA TGTGCCAGCACTCCTAACCAATTCTCCTACGAGCAGTACTTC. Its translation: CASTPNQFSYEQYF.

The chain has TRBV7-9 and TRBJ1-2; TRBD1 matches 8 bases. V trimming: 1 base; J trimming: 2 bases; junction bases outside the gene matches: 3. The germline CDR1 and CDR2 sequences are SEHNR and FQNEAQ (reference sequence). This CDR3 has 15 amino acids. The CDR3 spells CASSLGQGANYGYTF. DNA of the CDR3: TGTGCCAGCAGCTTAGGGCAGGGGGCAAACTATGGCTACACCTTC.

This clone was counted between two and nine times. J is TRBJ1-2 and V is TRBV6-5, with D unresolved. V lost 6 bases and J 2 bases, leaving 10 bases between the germline ends. Germline CDR1 reads MNHEY; CDR2 reads SVGAGI. The CDR3 length is 13 residues. Here the CDR3 DNA reads TGTGCCAGCAGCCTAACAGAAAACTATGGCTACACCTTC. This encodes CASSLTENYGYTF.

This chain uses TRBV7-2 with TRBJ2-2; D is uncertain. Trimming left V 0 bases short and J 0 bases short, with 5 bases between. Germline loops: CDR1 SGHTA, CDR2 FQGNSA. The CDR3 has 15 amino acids. CDR3: CASSLAPANTGELFF. CDR3 bases: TGTGCCAGCAGCTTAGCACCAGCGAACACCGGGGAGCTGTTTTTT.

V gene TRBV7-3 combines with J gene TRBJ1-1; 9 positions agree with TRBD1. The CDR3 spans 15 residues. The V gene end was trimmed by 5 bases and the J gene end by 3 bases; junction bases not matched to a gene: 7. The germline V gene has CDR1 SGHTA and CDR2 FQGTGA. The CDR3 sequence is CASSLNDRGDTEAFF. CDR3 nucleotides: TGTGCCAGCAGCCTCAATGACAGGGGGGACACTGAAGCTTTCTTT.

V is TRBV18 and J is TRBJ2-5; 10 bases are a match to TRBD2. Germline trimming cut 5 bases from V and 5 bases from J; bases unmatched to any gene: 5. CDR3 size: 14 residues. Germline V gene data show CDR1 as KGHSH and CDR2 as LQKENI. CDR3 sequence (DNA): TGTGCCAGCTCATCGACTAGCGGGCGGGAGACCCAGTACTTC. This gives the protein CASSSTSGRETQYF.

The gene calls are TRBV11-2 and TRBJ2-5; D is possibly TRBD2 (5 bases). Germline CDR1 is SGHAT and CDR2 is FQNNGV. V gave up 0 bases and J gave up 5 bases, with 13 bases separating them. The length of the CDR3 is 15 residues. The CDR3 sequence: CASSLEVGEWETQYF. CDR3 sequence (DNA): TGTGCCAGCAGCTTAGAGGTGGGAGAATGGGAGACCCAGTACTTC.